The next 25 T cell receptor beta chains were all read from a single sample in a study of T cell clonality in common variable immunodeficiency. Sequenced by immunoSEQ multiplex PCR; TCRdb stores in-frame clones only, minus some. In total the sample includes around 34,000 clones, none of them seen once. Sequencing used peripheral blood mononuclear cells. The source of these receptors is a person aged 18 to 75 in good health.

This clone was counted at least ten times. The junction and the germline gene differ at one end; a read error may be behind it. Sequencing ends 3 residues short of the CDR3 end; the germline J gene provides the rest. This rearrangement joins TRBV4-2 to TRBJ1-1; perhaps TRBD1 as D (5 bases). The CDR3 length is 13 residues. CDR1 is LGHNA and CDR2 is YNFKEQ in the germline V gene. CDR3 DNA (partial): TGCGCCAGCAGCCGGGGGGTCAGCACTGAA. It is translated as CASSRGVSTE. The whole CDR3 region reads CASSRGVSTEAFF.

This clone has ten or more counts. The sequenced fragment ends 3 residues before the CDR3 boundary, so the rest is inferred from the germline J gene. V and J are TRBV9 and TRBJ1-1; TRBD1 is a possible D gene (5 bases). The CDR3 totals 15 residues. CDR1 and CDR2 (germline): SGDLS, YYNGEE. CDR3 loop: CASSVDVRQQGEAFF. The covered CDR3 bases are TGTGCCAGCAGCGTAGACGTTCGACAGCAAGGGGAA.

Ten or more counts support this clone. The read ends 3 residues before the CDR3 terminus; that terminus is restored from the germline J gene. The V call is TRBV12-3 or TRBV12-4, the J call TRBJ1-1, with D perhaps TRBD1 (5 bases). Trimming stripped 6 bases from V and 1 base from J, with 15 bases between. This CDR3 is 15 amino acids long. CDR3 protein: CASSRLDQGNTEAFF. CDR3 DNA (partial): TGTGCCAGCAGCCGATTGGACCAGGGGAACACTGAA.

This clone occurred many times. The missing CDR3 end, 3 residues past where the read stops, is filled in from the germline J gene. The chain employs TRBV7-9 and TRBJ1-4; 9 nucleotides line up with TRBD1. Germline values: CDR1 SEHNR, CDR2 FQNEAQ (reference sequence). V gave up 5 bases and J gave up 7 bases; unmatched junction bases: 8. This CDR3 has 15 amino acids. The CDR3: CASSPSGTGSEKLFF. The sequenced part of the CDR3 DNA is TGTGCCAGCAGCCCGTCCGGGACAGGGAGTGAAAAA.

In its sample, this clone was seen many times. The read gets to within 3 residues of the CDR3 end, and the germline J gene fills in the rest. The V call is TRBV18, the J call TRBJ2-1, with D maybe TRBD1 (6 bases). Between the trimmed V and J ends, which lost 3 bases and 6 bases, there was a span of 9 bases. Germline V gives CDR1 KGHSH, CDR2 LQKENI. This CDR3 is 13 amino acids long. CDR3 bases read: TGTGCCAGCTCACCCGGGACATTCAATGAG. It codes for CASSPGTFNE. The whole CDR3 protein is CASSPGTFNEQFF. Full variable domain (missing parts from reference TRBV18 and TRBJ2-1): NAGVMQNPRHLVRRRGQEARLRCSPMKGHSHVYWYRQLPEEGLKFMVYLQKENIIDESGMPKERFSAEFPKEGPSILRIQQVVRGDSAAYFCASSPGTFNEQFFGPGTRLTVL.

This clone was recorded at least ten times. The sequence runs out 3 residues before the end of the CDR3; the remainder is reconstructed from the germline J gene. The gene calls are TRBV19 and TRBJ2-3; TRBD1 matches at 7 bases. The J segment lost 8 bases and the V segment lost 4 bases, leaving 9 bases of the junction unmatched. This CDR3 spans 14 amino acids. The germline CDR1 and CDR2 sequences are LNHDA and SQIVND (reference sequence). The CDR3 loop is CASSNPTGASTQYF. Incomplete CDR3 DNA: TGTGCCAGTAGTAATCCTACAGGGGCGAGTACG.

This clone was recorded at least ten times. Read coverage stops 3 residues before the CDR3 terminus; the germline J gene supplies the remainder. The chain is built from TRBV30 and TRBJ1-1; the D gene is possibly TRBD1 (6 bases). Trimming pared 4 bases from V and 2 bases from J, leaving 14 bases between. Per germline, CDR1 GTSNPN and CDR2 SVGIG (reference sequence). The CDR3 consists of 14 residues. CDR3 bases read: TGTGCCTGGAAGTGGGCAGGGGCTAACACTGAA. It yields the protein CAWKWAGANTE. The full CDR3 reads CAWKWAGANTEAFF.

This clone has a count of ten or more. The read stops 3 residues short of the end of the CDR3; the missing end is completed from the germline J gene. This chain joins TRBV10-3 and TRBJ2-2; D might be TRBD2 (6 bases). V lost 4 bases, J lost 0 bases, and 12 bases lay in between. Looked up from germline, CDR1 is ENHRY and CDR2 is SYGVKD. The CDR3 is made up of 16 amino acids. The sequenced CDR3 bases are TGTGCCATCAGTGGTAGCGGCGCCGCGAACACCGGGGAG. Its protein product is CAISGSGAANTGE. The whole CDR3 sequence reads CAISGSGAANTGELFF.

This clone was observed a handful of times. A read error may be the cause here, since a much bigger clone is one base away. The read terminates 3 residues ahead of where the CDR3 ends, so the germline J gene completes it. Other nucleotide sequences in the sample specify the same CDR3. V usage is TRBV2 and J usage is TRBJ2-5, with unresolved D. Germline V gives CDR1 SNHLY, CDR2 FYNNEI. This CDR3 has 12 residues. Trimming pared 3 bases from V and 3 bases from J, leaving 5 bases between. CDR3 residues: CASSEAEETQYF. The part of the CDR3 DNA that was read is TGTGCCAGCAGTGAGGCAGAAGAGACC.

This clone was recorded many times. The read comes to an end 3 residues before the CDR3 does, leaving the germline J gene to fill in the end. The gene calls are TRBV12-3 or TRBV12-4 and TRBJ1-5; 7 positions match TRBD1. This CDR3 comprises 15 residues. J was trimmed by 7 bases and V by 6 bases; bases with no gene match: 12. Incomplete CDR3 DNA: TGTGCCAGCAGACACACCGGGACAGAAGCCCAGCCC. Amino acid sequence: CASRHTGTEAQP. The full-length CDR3 reads as CASRHTGTEAQPQHF.

This clone was found many times. Read data end 3 residues before the CDR3 end; the end is taken from the germline J gene. The rearrangement uses TRBV18 and TRBJ2-7; D perhaps matches TRBD1 (6 bases). V lost 6 bases and J 5 bases, leaving 17 bases between the germline ends. The CDR3 is made up of 14 amino acids. Germline values: CDR1 KGHSH, CDR2 LQKENI. The CDR3 bases that were read are TGTGCCAGCTCGCCCTCCGGGACATTGAACGAG. Its translation: CASSPSGTLNE. The full-length CDR3 reads as CASSPSGTLNEQYF.

This clone was recorded a few times. The read finishes 3 residues shy of the CDR3 end, and the germline J gene is used to complete it. The chain uses TRBV7-6 and TRBJ1-3, with a possible D match to TRBD1 (5 bases). CDR1 and CDR2 from the germline V gene are SGHVS and FNYEAQ. V was clipped by 5 bases and J by 2 bases, with 19 bases between them. The CDR3 totals 17 residues. The sequenced part of the CDR3 DNA is TGTGCCAGCAGCGCAACGCAAGGGGTTCCTGCTGGAAACACC. Encoded protein: CASSATQGVPAGNT. The full CDR3 protein is CASSATQGVPAGNTIYF.

This clone was observed many times. CDR3 sequence reads: CSARAQGYEQYF. CDR3 bases read: TGCAGTGCTAGGGCCCAAGGCTACGAG. The rearrangement links TRBV20-1 to TRBJ2-7; D call uncertain. Read sequence stops 3 residues before the CDR3 end, and the germline J gene provides the missing end. Trimming took 3 bases from V and 3 from J, leaving 9 bases between them. Germline V gene data show CDR1 as DFQATT and CDR2 as SNEGSKA (reference sequence). The CDR3 extends over 12 amino acids.

This clone was found many times. The read ends 3 residues early relative to the CDR3; the germline J gene fills the gap. The J gene is TRBJ1-1, the V gene TRBV7-8; TRBD1 agrees at 8 bases. Germline V CDR1 and CDR2: SGHVS, FQNEAQ. Losses at the gene ends were 5 bases for V and 5 bases for J; bases not matched to a gene: 7. CDR3 length equals 14 residues. The CDR3 reads CASSPGQGWTEAFF. The DNA read from the CDR3 is TGTGCCAGCAGCCCCGGACAGGGATGGACTGAA.

This clone was seen ten or more times. The read comes to an end 3 residues before the CDR3 does, leaving the germline J gene to fill in the end. The gene calls are TRBV19 and TRBJ2-1; D remains unclear. This CDR3 region has 15 residues. CDR1 and CDR2 (germline): LNHDA, SQIVND (reference sequence). The V and J ends lost 6 bases and 5 bases respectively, with 17 bases between them. CDR3 bases read: TGTGCCAGTAGAGGGCCCTTCCGGTCCAACAATGAG. Amino acid sequence: CASRGPFRSNNE. The entire CDR3 reads CASRGPFRSNNEQFF.

In this sample, this clone turned up many times. The read falls 3 residues short of the CDR3 end, and the missing part is taken from the germline J gene. The chain recombines TRBV12-3 or TRBV12-4 with TRBJ2-1, with TRBD2 matching over 7 bases. V lost 4 bases to trimming and J lost 2 bases; unmatched junction nucleotides: 8. CDR3 length: 16 amino acids. The DNA read from the CDR3 is TGTGCCAGCAGTTGGCGACTAGCCGAAACCTACAATGAG. Residues: CASSWRLAETYNE. The complete CDR3 reads CASSWRLAETYNEQFF.

This clone was seen repeatedly, ten times or more. The CDR3 extends 3 residues past the end of the read, so its final part is completed from the germline J gene. The V call is TRBV18, the J call TRBJ2-7; D not certain. Germline V gene data show CDR1 as KGHSH and CDR2 as LQKENI. This CDR3 region has 16 residues. Deletions cut 2 bases from V and 5 bases from J, with 19 bases between. The CDR3 reads CASSPWVSQSLNEQYF. Partial CDR3 DNA: TGTGCCAGCTCACCATGGGTTTCACAGTCATTGAACGAG.

This clone was counted at least ten times. The CDR3 is cut off 3 residues early in the read; its end comes from the germline J gene. The chain carries TRBV20-1 and TRBJ2-7; a possible D gene is TRBD2 (5 bases). The CDR3 runs 14 residues. The V gene lost 1 base and the J gene lost 2 bases, with 12 bases spanning the gap. Germline V gives CDR1 DFQATT, CDR2 SNEGSKA (reference sequence). This CDR3 reads CSARVAGPAYEQYF. The CDR3 bases that were read are TGCAGTGCTAGAGTCGCGGGCCCAGCCTACGAG.

This clone has more than one count but fewer than ten. Sequencing ends 3 residues short of the CDR3 end; the germline J gene provides the rest. The chain joins TRBV18 to TRBJ2-4; tentatively, D is TRBD2 (5 bases). Germline V gene sequence: CDR1 KGHSH, CDR2 LQKENI. There are 13 residues in the CDR3. The CDR3 region is CASSPIWESGQYF. CDR3 DNA, as far as it was read: TGTGCCAGCTCACCAATTTGGGAGAGCGGT.

This clone showed up many times. The observed sequence ends 3 residues before the CDR3 terminus, with the missing tail filled in from the germline J gene. This chain joins TRBV4-1 and TRBJ1-6; 11 bases are a match to TRBD1. Germline V CDR1 and CDR2: MGHRA, YSYEKL. This CDR3 has 15 residues. V was clipped by 1 base and J by 8 bases; unmatched bases: 1. The CDR3 sequence: CASSQGTGGDSPLHF. Incomplete CDR3 DNA: TGCGCCAGCAGCCAAGGGACAGGGGGCGATTCACCC.

Ten or more counts support this clone. The missing CDR3 end, 3 residues past where the read stops, is filled in from the germline J gene. The chain combines TRBV19 with TRBJ1-1, with D tentatively TRBD1 (5 bases). The CDR3 sequence is 15 residues long. The V gene's germline CDR1 is LNHDA and CDR2 SQIVND (reference sequence). Trimming cost V 7 bases and J 4 bases, with 19 bases left between them. Partial CDR3 DNA: TGTGCCAGTACACCCGGGGGGGGACGGAGCACTGAA. This sequence encodes CASTPGGGRSTE. In full, the CDR3 reads CASTPGGGRSTEAFF.

This clone was seen at least ten times. The read finishes 3 residues shy of the CDR3 end, and the germline J gene is used to complete it. The J gene is TRBJ1-2, the V gene TRBV2; no definite D call. Trimming cost V 4 bases and J 4 bases, with 7 bases left between them. The CDR3 covers 12 residues. Per germline, CDR1 SNHLY and CDR2 FYNNEI. The sequenced part of the CDR3 DNA is TGTGCCAGCAGTGCACTCACCTATGGC. Translation: CASSALTYG. The entire CDR3 sequence reads CASSALTYGYTF.

This clone has more than one count but fewer than ten. From the germline J gene comes the end of the CDR3, since the read stops 3 residues before it. The chain uses TRBV2 and TRBJ1-5; 7 nucleotides agree with TRBD1. Germline CDR1 reads SNHLY; CDR2 reads FYNNEI. The CDR3 contains 15 residues. Trimming at V came to 5 bases and at J to 5 bases, leaving 9 bases not matched to a gene. The CDR3 reads CASSSTDREDQPQHF. CDR3 bases read: TGTGCCAGCAGTTCCACCGACAGGGAAGATCAGCCC.

In its sample, this clone was seen many times. The DNA ends 3 residues before the CDR3 does, and the rest of the CDR3 is filled in from the germline J gene. The chain joins TRBV9 to TRBJ2-5; D may be TRBD1 (5 bases). The V end was cut by 5 bases, the J end by 2 bases, with 10 bases between. CDR1 SGDLS and CDR2 YYNGEE come from the germline V gene. The CDR3 runs 13 residues. The CDR3 is CASRSSGQETQYF. CDR3 DNA (partial): TGTGCCAGCAGATCATCAGGGCAAGAGACC.

This clone has just a few counts. The read terminates 3 residues ahead of where the CDR3 ends, so the germline J gene completes it. The chain is built from TRBV7-2 and TRBJ1-5, with 7 nucleotides matching TRBD1. CDR1 is SGHTA, CDR2 FQGNSA, per germline. Trimming took 5 bases from V and 6 from J; bases not matched to a gene: 10. The CDR3 loop spans 15 amino acids. The CDR3 here is CASSKSQGEGQPQHF. The CDR3 DNA, read in part, is TGTGCCAGCAGCAAGAGCCAGGGGGAGGGTCAGCCC.